The T cell receptor beta chain described here comes from a study of cytomegalovirus exposure and HLA in healthy donors. The study ran its PCR with 60 Vbeta and 13 Jbeta primers. Sequenced by immunoSEQ multiplex PCR; TCRdb stores in-frame clones only, minus some. Of about 160,000 clones listed, more than 65% were seen once; the top ten hold roughly 4.5%. The CDR3 runs to 15 residues. The V and J ends lost 1 base and 1 base, in that order; junction bases with no gene match: 1. Germline V gene data show CDR1 as SGHTA and CDR2 as FQGNSA. The receptor was derived from a man between 18 and 29 years old in good health and CMV-seropositive. Sequencing was done on a sample of PBMCs. The chain recombines TRBV7-2 with TRBJ1-5; 7 bases line up with TRBD1. The CDR3 DNA reads TGTGCCAGCAGCTTAGTGACAGGGAGCAATCAGCCCCAGCATTTT. Translating gives CASSLVTGSNQPQHF.